These 18 T cell receptor beta chains share one sample of origin, sequenced in a study of T cell clonotyping in hematopoietic cell transplantation (dated by TCRdb to the early 2020s). The intended sense of this specimen's time point label: recipient sample about 28 days before transplant, after cytoreduction. Libraries were constructed by the immunoSEQ multiplex PCR assay. TCRdb mirrors the immuneACCESS table, restricted to in-frame sequences. Some clones are absent from its copies; in checked studies, under half trace to an unresolved V gene, and the reason for the others is unknown. The sample has roughly 30,000 clones on record, more than 70% of them singletons. The ten largest clonotypes hold around 1.9% of the sample. The sample consisted of peripheral blood mononuclear cells, taken before stem cell transplant. These TCRs come from a man between 35 and 55 years old with acute myeloid leukemia. Some clones in this sample may be carry-over from other donors' samples.

This clone was counted once. This chain links TRBV19 with TRBJ2-2; D not resolved. The CDR3 runs to 13 residues. CDR1 and CDR2 (germline): LNHDA, SQIVND (reference sequence). V was shortened by 5 bases and J by 8 bases, with 12 bases between the two germline ends. CDR3 loop: CASSVRISGELFF. DNA of the CDR3: TGTGCCAGTAGTGTACGGATTTCGGGGGAGCTGTTTTTT.

The chain carries TRBV19 and TRBJ2-3; 8 bases line up with TRBD2. The CDR3 consists of 15 residues. Germline V CDR1 and CDR2: LNHDA, SQIVND (reference sequence). V was clipped by 5 bases and J by 3 bases; unmatched bases: 7. CDR3 loop: CASSSLSGVTDTQYF. CDR3 DNA sequence: TGTGCCAGTAGTTCGCTTAGCGGGGTGACAGATACGCAGTATTTT.

The chain links TRBV5-1 to TRBJ2-5; 7 bases map to TRBD2. From germline, CDR1 is SGHRS and CDR2 YFSETQ. This CDR3 is built from 14 residues. V was clipped by 1 base and J by 3 bases; unmatched bases: 3. DNA of the CDR3: TGCGCCAGCAGCTTGATGGGGACTAAAGAGACCCAGTACTTC. This translates into CASSLMGTKETQYF.

The chain's CDR3 is CASSLYSRGGTEAFF. The CDR3 bases are TGTGCCAGCAGTTTATATAGCAGGGGCGGGACTGAAGCTTTCTTT. The J gene is TRBJ1-1, the V gene TRBV27; TRBD1 might be the D (6 bases). CDR1 MNHEY and CDR2 SMNVEV come from the germline V gene (reference sequence). Trimming stripped 1 base from V and 5 bases from J, with 14 bases between. The CDR3 consists of 15 residues.

This clone was seen more than once but under ten times. V gene TRBV6-4 combines with J gene TRBJ1-2; D call uncertain. Trimming cost V 2 bases and J 7 bases, with 8 bases left between them. CDR1 is MRHNA and CDR2 is SNTAGT in the germline V gene. There are 12 residues in the CDR3. The CDR3 bases are TGTGCCAGCAGTGACAACGGGGTTGGCTACACCTTC. Its translation: CASSDNGVGYTF.

The V call is TRBV29-1, the J call TRBJ1-1, with D possibly being TRBD1 (5 bases). V lost 6 bases, J lost 1 base, and 15 bases lay in between. The germline V gene has CDR1 SQVTM and CDR2 ANQGSEA. The CDR3 is made up of 14 amino acids. CDR3 region: CSVRQLNWNTEAFF. In DNA, the CDR3 is TGCAGCGTCAGACAGCTGAACTGGAACACTGAAGCTTTCTTT.

V and J are TRBV5-6 and TRBJ1-1; maybe TRBD1 (5 bases). V was cut by 2 bases and J by 2 bases, with 7 bases left in between. Germline-derived CDR1 and CDR2 are SGHDT and YYEEEE. The CDR3 totals 13 residues. CDR3 bases: TGTGCCAGCAGCTTCGACAGTAACACTGAAGCTTTCTTT. Translation gives CASSFDSNTEAFF.

The chain uses TRBV5-4 and TRBJ1-2; D is undetermined. Germline lookup yields CDR1 SGHNT and CDR2 YYREEE (reference sequence). The CDR3 length is 14 residues. The V end was cut by 4 bases, the J end by 2 bases, with 12 bases between. CDR3 in amino acids: CASSPGQENYGYTF. CDR3 bases: TGTGCCAGCAGCCCGGGTCAAGAGAACTATGGCTACACCTTC.

V gene TRBV7-3 combines with J gene TRBJ2-7, with 8 bases matching TRBD2. V shed 3 bases and J 5 bases; nucleotides not matched to a gene: 6. CDR3 size: 14 residues. Germline V gene sequence: CDR1 SGHTA, CDR2 FQGTGA. CDR3 sequence reads: CASSFLGAGDEQYF. The DNA for the CDR3 is TGTGCCAGCAGCTTCCTAGGAGCGGGGGACGAGCAGTACTTC.

This clone has only one observation. The V call is TRBV11-3, the J call TRBJ2-3; 13 bases are a match to TRBD2. V lost 6 bases and J lost 0; bases outside the gene matches: 3. Germline assignment: CDR1 SGHNT and CDR2 YENEEA. The CDR3 spans 16 residues. This chain's CDR3 is CASSWTSGRSTDTQYF. Here the CDR3 DNA reads TGTGCCAGCAGTTGGACTAGCGGGAGAAGCACAGATACGCAGTATTTT.

The chain recombines TRBV10-2 with TRBJ1-2; no reliable D call. Trimming removed 5 bases from V and 1 base from J, with 8 bases in between. The CDR3 runs to 13 residues. CDR1 is WSHSY, CDR2 SAAADI, per germline. The CDR3 DNA is TGCGCCAGCAGTCCAGGATTTAACTATGGCTACACCTTC. Residues: CASSPGFNYGYTF.

The chain carries TRBV19 and TRBJ1-1; 7 bases are shared with TRBD1. There are 16 residues in the CDR3. The V gene end was trimmed by 5 bases and the J gene end by 2 bases; junction bases not matched to a gene: 11. Germline assignment: CDR1 LNHDA and CDR2 SQIVND (reference sequence). The CDR3: CASSQGQRVKNTEAFF. CDR3 nucleotides: TGTGCCAGTAGTCAGGGACAGCGAGTAAAAAACACTGAAGCTTTCTTT.

This rearrangement joins TRBV11-3 to TRBJ2-7; perhaps D is TRBD1 or TRBD2 (5 bases each). Trimming stripped 2 bases from V and 5 bases from J, with 10 bases between. CDR1 SGHNT and CDR2 YENEEA come from the germline V gene. This CDR3 region has 13 residues. The CDR3 reads CASSLLLGDEQYF. CDR3 in DNA: TGTGCCAGCAGCTTACTCTTGGGGGACGAGCAGTACTTC.

This clone has just one count. The DNA of the CDR3 is TGCGCCAGCAGCCGCTGGGACAGGGGGGATGGAAACACCATATATTTT. Its translation is CASSRWDRGDGNTIYF. The rearrangement uses TRBV4-1 and TRBJ1-3; 11 nucleotides line up with TRBD1. The CDR3 loop spans 16 amino acids. Germline V gene data show CDR1 as MGHRA and CDR2 as YSYEKL. Trimming at V came to 4 bases and at J to 3 bases, leaving 5 bases not matched to a gene.

This clone came up a few times. The chain combines TRBV5-4 with TRBJ2-2; 9 bases match TRBD1. V lost 5 bases and J lost 7; bases outside the gene matches: 12. This CDR3 spans 16 amino acids. Germline V gene data show CDR1 as SGHNT and CDR2 as YYREEE (reference sequence). CDR3 amino acids: CASRLYGTGNGGELFF. For the CDR3, the DNA is TGTGCCAGCAGACTGTACGGGACAGGGAATGGCGGGGAGCTGTTTTTT. The full variable domain, completed using reference TRBV5-4 and TRBJ2-2, is ETGVTQSPTHLIKTRGQQVTLRCSSQSGHNTVSWYQQALGQGPQFIFQYYREEENGRGNFPPRFSGLQFPNYSSELNVNALELDDSALYLCASRLYGTGNGGELFFGEGSRLTVL.

This clone is judged medium-sized. The CDR3 here is CSGQGPTQYF. The CDR3 region has the DNA TGCAGCGGCCAGGGCCCTACGCAGTATTTT. The V gene is TRBV29-1, the J gene TRBJ2-3; perhaps TRBD1 as D (5 bases). Trimming stripped 7 bases from V and 8 bases from J, with 10 bases between. This CDR3 is 10 amino acids long. Germline CDR1 is SQVTM and CDR2 is ANQGSEA.

The V gene is TRBV30, the J gene TRBJ1-1, with D possibly being TRBD1 (5 bases). The CDR3 has 12 amino acids. With 5 bases removed from V and 6 bases from J, the gap between germline ends came to 13 bases. The germline gives CDR1 GTSNPN, CDR2 SVGIG (reference sequence). The CDR3 reads CAWSMGGAEAFF. In nucleotides, the CDR3 is TGTGCCTGGTCAATGGGGGGTGCTGAAGCTTTCTTT.

The V call is TRBV7-2, the J call TRBJ2-7, with D perhaps matching TRBD1 (5 bases). This CDR3 spans 14 amino acids. The germline V and J ends were trimmed by 6 bases and 1 base, with 13 bases remaining between them. Germline loops: CDR1 SGHTA, CDR2 FQGNSA. The CDR3 is CASSWGVGSYEQYF. In DNA form, the CDR3 reads TGTGCCAGCAGTTGGGGCGTTGGTTCCTACGAGCAGTACTTC.